This TCR beta chain was sequenced in a study of T-cell reconstitution after alpha-beta-depleted transplantation in children. This clonotype came up a few times. The V and J ends lost 1 base and 2 bases respectively, with 22 bases between them. The CDR3 has 19 residues. The germline CDR1 and CDR2 sequences are LGHNA and YNFKEQ. A library of TCRbeta sequences, prepared with unique molecular identifiers, was generated. From the PCR reads, TCRdb called clonotypes with MiXCR, one entry per CDR3 protein. The sample lists 300,000 to 350,000 distinct CDR3 sequences, under 20% occurring once. The sample was PBMCs, mostly from graft donor cells, taken 360 days after TCRalphabeta/CD19-depleted stem cell transplant. This chain uses TRBV4-2 with TRBJ2-3, with D possibly matching TRBD1 (6 bases). The sequence was collected from a male patient between 2 and 10 years old who had a stem cell transplant for acute lymphoblastic leukemia, so the T cells may come from the graft donor. The CDR3 coding sequence is TGTGCCAGCAGCCAAGGACGGCCGGGACACCCATCGGACACAGATACGCAGTATTTT. Translated, it gives CASSQGRPGHPSDTDTQYF.